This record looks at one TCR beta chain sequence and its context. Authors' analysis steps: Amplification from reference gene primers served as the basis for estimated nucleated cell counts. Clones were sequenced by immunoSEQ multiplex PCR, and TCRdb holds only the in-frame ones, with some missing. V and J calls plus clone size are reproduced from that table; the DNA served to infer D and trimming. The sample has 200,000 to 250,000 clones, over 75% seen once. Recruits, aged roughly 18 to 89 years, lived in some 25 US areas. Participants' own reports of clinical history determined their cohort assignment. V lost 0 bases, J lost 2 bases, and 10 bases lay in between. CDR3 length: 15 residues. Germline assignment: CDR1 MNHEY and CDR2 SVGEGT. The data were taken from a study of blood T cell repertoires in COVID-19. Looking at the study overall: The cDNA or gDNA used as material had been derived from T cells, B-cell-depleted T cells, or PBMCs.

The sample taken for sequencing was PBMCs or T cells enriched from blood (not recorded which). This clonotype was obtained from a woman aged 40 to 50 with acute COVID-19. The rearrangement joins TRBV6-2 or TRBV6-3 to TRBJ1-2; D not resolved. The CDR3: CASSYSRILNYGYTF. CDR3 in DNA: TGTGCCAGCAGTTACTCGAGGATCTTAAACTATGGCTACACCTTC.